The text below deals with one T cell receptor beta chain. As to time point: pretreatment peripheral blood. This record belongs to a study of PD-L1 blockade in urothelial cancer. Across the study: Atezolizumab at 1,200 mg intravenously every 3 weeks was started by patients around 2014.

Profiled with immunoSEQ multiplex PCR; TCRdb holds only in-frame clones, not every one. Counted here are 70,000 to 90,000 clones, about 84% occurring once; the ten biggest clones make up roughly an eighth. Specimen: PBMCs, collected around atezolizumab (anti-PD-L1) treatment. The sequence was collected from a man aged 60 to 69 with urothelial cancer.

As DNA, the CDR3 is TGTGCCAGCAGCTTAGTTATTACGGGACAGGGGGGAAAACTGTTTTTT. Amino acid sequence: CASSLVITGQGGKLFF. The chain employs TRBV7-8 and TRBJ1-4; 11 positions agree with TRBD1. Germline V gene sequence: CDR1 SGHVS, CDR2 FQNEAQ. The CDR3 runs to 16 residues. The V and J ends lost 1 base and 10 bases, in that order; junction bases with no gene match: 8. Using reference TRBV7-8 and TRBJ1-4 for the parts outside the CDR3, the full variable domain is GAGVSQSPRYKVAKRGQDVALRCDPISGHVSLFWYQQALGQGPEFLTYFQNEAQLDKSGLPSDRFFAERPEGSVSTLKIQRTQQEDSAVYLCASSLVITGQGGKLFFGSGTQLSVL.